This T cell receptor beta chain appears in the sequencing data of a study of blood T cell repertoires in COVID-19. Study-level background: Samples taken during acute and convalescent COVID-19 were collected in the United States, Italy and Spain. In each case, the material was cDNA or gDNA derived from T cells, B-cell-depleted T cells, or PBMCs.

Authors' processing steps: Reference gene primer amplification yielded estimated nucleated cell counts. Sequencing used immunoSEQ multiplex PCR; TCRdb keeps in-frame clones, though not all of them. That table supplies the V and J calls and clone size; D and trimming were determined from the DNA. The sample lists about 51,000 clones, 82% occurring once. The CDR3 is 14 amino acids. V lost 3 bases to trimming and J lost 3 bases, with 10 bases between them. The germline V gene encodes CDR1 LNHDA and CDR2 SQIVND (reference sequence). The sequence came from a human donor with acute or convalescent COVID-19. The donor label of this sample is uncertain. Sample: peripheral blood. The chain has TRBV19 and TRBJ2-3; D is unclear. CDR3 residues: CASSIPGRTDTQYF. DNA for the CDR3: TGTGCCAGTAGTATCCCGGGTCGAACAGATACGCAGTATTTT.